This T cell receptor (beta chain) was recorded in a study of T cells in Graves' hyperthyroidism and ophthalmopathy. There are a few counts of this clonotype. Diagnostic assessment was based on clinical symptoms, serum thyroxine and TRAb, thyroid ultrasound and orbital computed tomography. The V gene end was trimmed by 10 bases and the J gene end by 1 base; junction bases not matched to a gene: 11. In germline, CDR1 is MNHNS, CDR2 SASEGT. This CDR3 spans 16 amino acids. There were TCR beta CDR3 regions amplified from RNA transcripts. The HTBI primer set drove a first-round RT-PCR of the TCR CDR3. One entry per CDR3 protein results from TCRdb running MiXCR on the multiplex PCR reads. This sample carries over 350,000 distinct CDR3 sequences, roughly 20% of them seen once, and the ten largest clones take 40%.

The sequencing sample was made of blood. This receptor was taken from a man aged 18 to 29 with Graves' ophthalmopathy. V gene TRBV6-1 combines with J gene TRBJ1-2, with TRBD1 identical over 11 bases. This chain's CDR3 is CATSRTGTGGNYGYTF. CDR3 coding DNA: TGTGCCACCAGCCGAACCGGGACAGGGGGTAACTATGGCTACACCTTC.